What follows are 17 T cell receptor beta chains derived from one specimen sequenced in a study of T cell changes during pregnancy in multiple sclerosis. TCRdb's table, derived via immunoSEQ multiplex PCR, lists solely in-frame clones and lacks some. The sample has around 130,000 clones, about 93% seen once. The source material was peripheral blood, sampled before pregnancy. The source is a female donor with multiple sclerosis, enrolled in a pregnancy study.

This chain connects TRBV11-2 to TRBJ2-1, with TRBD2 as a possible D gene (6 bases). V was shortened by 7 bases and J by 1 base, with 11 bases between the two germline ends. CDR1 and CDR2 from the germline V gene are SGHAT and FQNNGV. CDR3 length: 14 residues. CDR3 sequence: CASMISGSYNEQFF. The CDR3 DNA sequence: TGTGCCAGCATGATTAGCGGATCCTACAATGAGCAGTTCTTC.

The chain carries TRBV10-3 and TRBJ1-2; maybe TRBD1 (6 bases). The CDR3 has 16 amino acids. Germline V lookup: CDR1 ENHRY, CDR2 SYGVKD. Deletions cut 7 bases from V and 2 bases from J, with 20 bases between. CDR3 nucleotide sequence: TGTGCCATCACCGACAATACAGGGTTAGAAAACTATGGCTACACCTTC. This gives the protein CAITDNTGLENYGYTF.

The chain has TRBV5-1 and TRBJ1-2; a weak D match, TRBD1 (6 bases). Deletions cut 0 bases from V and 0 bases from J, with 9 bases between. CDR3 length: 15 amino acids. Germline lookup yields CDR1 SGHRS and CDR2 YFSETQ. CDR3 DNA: TGCGCCAGCAGCTTGGGGGGACACCCTAACTATGGCTACACCTTC. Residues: CASSLGGHPNYGYTF.

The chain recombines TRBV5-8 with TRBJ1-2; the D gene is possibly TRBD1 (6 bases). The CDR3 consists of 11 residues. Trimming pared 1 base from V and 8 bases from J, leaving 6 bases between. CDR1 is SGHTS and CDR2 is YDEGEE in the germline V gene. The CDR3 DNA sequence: TGTGCCAGCAGCTTGCAGGGGGGCTACACCTTC. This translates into CASSLQGGYTF.

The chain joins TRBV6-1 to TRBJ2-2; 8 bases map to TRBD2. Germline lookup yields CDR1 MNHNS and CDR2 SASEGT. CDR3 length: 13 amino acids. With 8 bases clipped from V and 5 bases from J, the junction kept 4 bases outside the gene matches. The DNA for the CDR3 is TGTGCCAGCTATCCGGGAGGGACCGGGGAGCTGTTTTTT. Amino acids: CASYPGGTGELFF.

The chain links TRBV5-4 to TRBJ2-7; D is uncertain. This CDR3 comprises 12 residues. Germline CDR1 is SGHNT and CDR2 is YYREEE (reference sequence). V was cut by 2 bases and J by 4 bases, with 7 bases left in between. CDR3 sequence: CASSFEKYEQYF. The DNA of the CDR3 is TGTGCCAGCAGCTTTGAGAAGTACGAGCAGTACTTC.

CDR3 DNA: TGTGCCAGCAGTCGAACCGGGACAGGCAATCAGCCCCAGCATTTT. Protein sequence: CASSRTGTGNQPQHF. The chain is built from TRBV27 and TRBJ1-5; TRBD1 matches at 7 bases. The J segment lost 2 bases and the V segment lost 5 bases, leaving 6 bases of the junction unmatched. The CDR3 contains 15 residues. In germline, CDR1 is MNHEY, CDR2 SMNVEV (reference sequence).

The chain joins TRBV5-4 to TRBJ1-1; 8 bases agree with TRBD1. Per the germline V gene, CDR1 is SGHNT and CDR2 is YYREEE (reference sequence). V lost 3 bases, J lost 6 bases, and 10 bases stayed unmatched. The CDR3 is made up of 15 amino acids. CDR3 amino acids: CASSSYKDRVSEAFF. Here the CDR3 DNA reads TGTGCCAGCAGCTCCTACAAGGACAGGGTCTCTGAAGCTTTCTTT.

In nucleotides, the CDR3 is TGTGCCAGCAGCTTTCCAGGGGAATACGAGCAGTACTTC. This translates into CASSFPGEYEQYF. This sequence joins TRBV7-9 and TRBJ2-7; D possibly corresponds to TRBD1 (6 bases). Trimming removed 3 bases at V and 4 bases at J, with 10 bases between. From germline, CDR1 is SEHNR and CDR2 FQNEAQ (reference sequence). This CDR3 has 13 amino acids.

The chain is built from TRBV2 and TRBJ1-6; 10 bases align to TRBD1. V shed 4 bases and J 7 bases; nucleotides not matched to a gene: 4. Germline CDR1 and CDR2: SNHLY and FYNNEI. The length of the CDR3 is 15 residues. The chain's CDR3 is CASSGPGQGNSPLHF. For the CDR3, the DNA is TGTGCCAGCAGTGGACCGGGACAGGGGAATTCACCCCTCCACTTT.

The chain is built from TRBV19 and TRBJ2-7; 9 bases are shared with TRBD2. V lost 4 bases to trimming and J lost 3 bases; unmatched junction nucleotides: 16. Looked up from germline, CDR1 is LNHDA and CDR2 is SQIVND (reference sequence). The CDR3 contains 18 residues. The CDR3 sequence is CASSTGASGISWSYEQYF. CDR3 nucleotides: TGTGCCAGTAGTACCGGGGCTAGCGGGATATCATGGAGCTACGAGCAGTACTTC.

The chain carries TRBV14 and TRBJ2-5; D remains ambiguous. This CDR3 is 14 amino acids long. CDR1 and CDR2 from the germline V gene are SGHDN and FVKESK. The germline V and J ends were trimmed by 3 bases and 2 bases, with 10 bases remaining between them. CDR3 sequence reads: CASSHNTIQETQYF. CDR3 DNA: TGTGCCAGCAGCCACAACACGATACAAGAGACCCAGTACTTC.

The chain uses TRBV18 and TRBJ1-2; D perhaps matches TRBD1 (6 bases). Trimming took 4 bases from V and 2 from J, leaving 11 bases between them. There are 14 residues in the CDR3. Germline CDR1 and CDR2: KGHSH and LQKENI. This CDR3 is CASSLNRENYGYTF. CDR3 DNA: TGTGCCAGCTCACTCAACAGGGAAAACTATGGCTACACCTTC.

CDR3: CASSSSGDTEAFF. In DNA form, the CDR3 reads TGTGCCAGCAGTTCCTCAGGGGACACTGAAGCTTTCTTT. The rearrangement joins TRBV6-6 to TRBJ1-1; possible D gene TRBD1, 6 bases. Germline lookup yields CDR1 MNHNY and CDR2 SVGAGI (reference sequence). The CDR3 has 13 residues. V lost 4 bases and J 3 bases, leaving 9 bases between the germline ends.

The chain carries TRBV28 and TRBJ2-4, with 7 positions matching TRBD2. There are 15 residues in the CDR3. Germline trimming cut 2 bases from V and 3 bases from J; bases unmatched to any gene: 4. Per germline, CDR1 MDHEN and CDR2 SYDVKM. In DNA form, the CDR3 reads TGTGCCAGCAGTTTAGCGGGAGTTGGCAAAAACATTCAGTACTTC. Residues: CASSLAGVGKNIQYF.

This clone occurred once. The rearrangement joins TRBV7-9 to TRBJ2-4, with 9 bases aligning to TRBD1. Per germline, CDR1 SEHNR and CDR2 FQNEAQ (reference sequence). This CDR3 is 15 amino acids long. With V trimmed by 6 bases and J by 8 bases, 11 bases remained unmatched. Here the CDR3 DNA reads TGTGCCAGCAGACCCCACACAGGGGGCATAGACATTCAGTACTTC. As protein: CASRPHTGGIDIQYF.

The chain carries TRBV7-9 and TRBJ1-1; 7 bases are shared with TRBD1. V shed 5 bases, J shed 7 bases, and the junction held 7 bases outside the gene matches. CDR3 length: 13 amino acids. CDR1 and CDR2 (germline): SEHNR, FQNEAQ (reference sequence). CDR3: CASSTRTGDEAFF. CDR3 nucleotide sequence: TGTGCCAGCAGCACCCGGACAGGAGATGAAGCTTTCTTT.